The rows below give T cell receptor beta chains drawn from one sample of a study of CD8+ T cells in alopecia areata. Only in-frame clones appear in the TCRdb table, and some are missing; sequencing was by immunoSEQ multiplex PCR. Of some 170,000 clones listed, 50% to 75% are singletons. This material consisted of CD4+ T cells sorted from blood, taken at week 0. These receptors were taken from a human donor with alopecia areata. Both conserved end residues are part of each CDR3. Each record gives: D gene, V gene, J gene, clone size, CDR3 DNA, CDR3 protein. D genes are given only for firm matches. Size tells how often a clone was seen (once, few, many) or the class of an expanded clone, and some rows leave it out.

D: -
V: TRBV30
J: TRBJ2-5
size: -
DNA: TGTGCCTGGAGTGGGGATGGGAACTACCAAGAGACCCAGTACTTC
CDR3: CAWSGDGNYQETQYF

D: TRBD2
V: TRBV29-1
J: TRBJ2-2
size: -
DNA: TGCAGCGTTGAAGGATCGCGGGGGAACGTGAACACCGGGGAGCTGTTTTTT
CDR3: CSVEGSRGNVNTGELFF

D: TRBD1
V: TRBV4-2
J: TRBJ2-5
size: -
DNA: TGTGCCAGCAGCCGTCAGGGACAGGGGGAGGAGACCCAGTACTTC
CDR3: CASSRQGQGEETQYF

D: -
V: TRBV5-1
J: TRBJ2-5
size: -
DNA: TGCGCCAGCAGCTTGGAGATACAAGAGACCCAGTACTTC
CDR3: CASSLEIQETQYF

D: -
V: TRBV2
J: TRBJ1-1
size: -
DNA: TGTGCCAGCAGTGAAGCGCAGTACACTGAAGCTTTCTTT
CDR3: CASSEAQYTEAFF

D: -
V: TRBV29-1
J: TRBJ1-1
size: -
DNA: TGCAGCGTTGAGGGAATTAGGCGGACTGAAGCTTTCTTT
CDR3: CSVEGIRRTEAFF

D: -
V: TRBV25-1
J: TRBJ2-7
size: -
DNA: TGTGCCAGCAGTAAATTGACAGGCACCTACGAGCAGTACTTC
CDR3: CASSKLTGTYEQYF

D: TRBD2
V: TRBV7-9
J: TRBJ2-1
size: once
DNA: TGTGCCAGCAGCTACAGCGGGGTCGCCAGTTACAATGAGCAGTTCTTC
CDR3: CASSYSGVASYNEQFF

D: -
V: TRBV10-3
J: TRBJ1-6
size: -
DNA: TGTGCCATCAGTGTTGAGGGCGCACGGACCCTCCACTTT
CDR3: CAISVEGARTLHF

D: TRBD2
V: TRBV5-1
J: TRBJ2-2
size: -
DNA: TGCGCCAGCAGCTTACGACTAGCGGTCGGGGAGCTGTTTTTT
CDR3: CASSLRLAVGELFF

D: -
V: TRBV7-3
J: TRBJ2-2
size: -
DNA: TGTGCCAGCAGCTTAAAGGGTGGAACCGGGGAGCTGTTTTTT
CDR3: CASSLKGGTGELFF

D: -
V: TRBV27
J: TRBJ2-4
size: -
DNA: TGTGCCAGCAGTTTAAGGGGGGCAAGCGGGAACATTCAGTACTTC
CDR3: CASSLRGASGNIQYF

D: -
V: TRBV6-5
J: TRBJ2-7
size: -
DNA: TGTGCCAGCAGATTGGGGGGTCCCTACGAGCAGTACTTC
CDR3: CASRLGGPYEQYF

D: -
V: TRBV30
J: TRBJ1-5
size: few
DNA: TGTGCCTGGAGTGTATCGGGGGCTTGGAATCAGCCCCAGCATTTT
CDR3: CAWSVSGAWNQPQHF

D: TRBD1
V: TRBV25-1
J: TRBJ2-5
size: -
DNA: TGTGCCAGCAGTGCCTACAGGGGGCTGGAAGAGACCCAGTACTTC
CDR3: CASSAYRGLEETQYF

D: -
V: TRBV5-1
J: TRBJ2-5
size: -
DNA: TGCGCCAGCAGCTCCCGACAGGAACAAGAGACCCAGTACTTC
CDR3: CASSSRQEQETQYF

D: TRBD1
V: TRBV19
J: TRBJ1-5
size: -
DNA: TGTGCCAGTAGGGGGACAGGGGTCAATCAGCCCCAGCATTTT
CDR3: CASRGTGVNQPQHF

D: -
V: TRBV7-2
J: TRBJ2-7
size: -
DNA: TGTGCCAGCAGCTTAACCCGGGTATCCTACGAGCAGTACTTC
CDR3: CASSLTRVSYEQYF

D: TRBD2
V: TRBV19
J: TRBJ2-1
size: -
DNA: TGTGCCAGTAGCCGCGGGGGTTCCTCCTACAATGAGCAGTTCTTC
CDR3: CASSRGGSSYNEQFF

D: TRBD2
V: TRBV10-3
J: TRBJ2-7
size: -
DNA: TGTGCCATCAGTGAGTCCCCTAGCGGGGAGCAGTACTTC
CDR3: CAISESPSGEQYF

D: TRBD1
V: TRBV5-6
J: TRBJ2-4
size: -
DNA: TGTGCCAGCAGCTCGCCGGGACAGACGATAGCCAAAAACATTCAGTACTTC
CDR3: CASSSPGQTIAKNIQYF

D: -
V: TRBV7-9
J: TRBJ1-2
size: few
DNA: TGTGCCAGCAGCCGCTCGGACCGGGGAGGCTACACCTTC
CDR3: CASSRSDRGGYTF

D: -
V: TRBV7-2
J: TRBJ2-1
size: few
DNA: TGTGCCAGGGTGCGGCCACCCTCCTACAATGAGCAGTTCTTC
CDR3: CARVRPPSYNEQFF

D: -
V: TRBV15
J: TRBJ2-2
size: -
DNA: TGTGCCACCAGCAGACAGGGGTCCGGGGAGCTGTTTTTT
CDR3: CATSRQGSGELFF

D: TRBD2
V: TRBV4-2
J: TRBJ2-3
size: -
DNA: TGTGCCAGCAGCCAATCGGGACTAGCGGCAGATACGCAGTATTTT
CDR3: CASSQSGLAADTQYF

D: -
V: TRBV29-1
J: TRBJ2-3
size: few
DNA: TGCAGCGTTGATCTCGGGGGCGATACGCAGTATTTT
CDR3: CSVDLGGDTQYF

D: -
V: TRBV10-3
J: TRBJ1-6
size: -
DNA: TGTGCCATCATGAAAGAGGGGGGGGGTTCACCCCTCCACTTT
CDR3: CAIMKEGGGSPLHF